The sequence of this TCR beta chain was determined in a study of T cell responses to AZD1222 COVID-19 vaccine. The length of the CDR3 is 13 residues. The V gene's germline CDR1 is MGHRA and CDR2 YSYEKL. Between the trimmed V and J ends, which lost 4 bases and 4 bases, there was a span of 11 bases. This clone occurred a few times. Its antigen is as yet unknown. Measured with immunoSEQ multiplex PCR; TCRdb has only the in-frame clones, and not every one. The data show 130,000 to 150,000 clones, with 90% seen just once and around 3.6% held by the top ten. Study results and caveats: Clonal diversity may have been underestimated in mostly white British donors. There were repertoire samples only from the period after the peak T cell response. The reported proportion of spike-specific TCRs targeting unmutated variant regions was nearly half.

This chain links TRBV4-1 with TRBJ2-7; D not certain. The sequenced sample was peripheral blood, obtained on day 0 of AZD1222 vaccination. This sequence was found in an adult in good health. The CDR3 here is CASSPGPGYEQYF. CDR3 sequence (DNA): TGCGCCAGCAGCCCTGGGCCTGGGTACGAGCAGTACTTC.